This TCR beta chain was documented in a study of cytomegalovirus exposure and HLA in healthy donors. Overall study findings and caveats: The authors later linked a missense DCLRE1C variant to TCR beta V- and J-gene trimming. Analyzed later, association rates of TCRs varied across HLA loci, with DRB1 most and HLA-C fewest. Equally common other TCR beta chains were less clonally expanded than HLA-associated ones, a later analysis found. The authors excluded some V segments, including TRBV6-2 and TRBV6-3, as indistinguishable.

Amplification used 60 Vbeta primers and 13 Jbeta primers. Assay used: immunoSEQ multiplex PCR; TCRdb lists only in-frame clones, some missing. The sample gives tens of thousands of clones, roughly three quarters of which show up once; 1.3% to 1.5% is in the top ten. The CDR3 sequence is 14 residues long. V shed 8 bases and J shed 4 bases, with 18 bases lying between them. Germline CDR1 and CDR2: GTSNPN and SVGIG (reference sequence). In regard to this clone: Its antigen is still unknown.

Sequencing used PBMCs. This sequence was found in a male donor in good health and CMV-seronegative. The V and J genes are TRBV30 and TRBJ1-5; a weak D match, TRBD1 (6 bases). The chain's CDR3 is CAAQQGRGNQPQHF. CDR3 bases: TGTGCCGCCCAACAGGGAAGGGGAAATCAGCCCCAGCATTTT.